The sequence of this T cell receptor beta chain was determined in a study of blood T cell repertoires in COVID-19. Study details: The United States, Italy and Spain supplied acute and convalescent COVID-19 samples. The cDNA or gDNA used as material had been derived from T cells, B-cell-depleted T cells, or PBMCs.

Per the authors' pipeline: By means of reference gene primer amplification, nucleated cell counts were estimated. Some clones are missing from TCRdb's copy, which holds only in-frame ones; the method was immunoSEQ multiplex PCR. V and J calls and clone size are given by that table; D and trimming were obtained from the DNA. The data contain about 200,000 clones, about 88% of them seen just once; the ten biggest clones take up under 6.5%. Sequenced: peripheral blood. The TCR sequence derives from a middle-aged man with active or convalescent COVID-19.

The CDR3 DNA reads TGCGCCAGCAGCCAGCTTCCGGGACTAGCGGGAGTTTATGAGCAGTTCTTC. Translation: CASSQLPGLAGVYEQFF. The chain is built from TRBV4-1 and TRBJ2-1; 14 positions match TRBD2. The V segment lost 3 bases and the J segment 8 bases; nucleotides outside the gene matches: 9. Germline V gene data show CDR1 as MGHRA and CDR2 as YSYEKL. The CDR3 sequence is 17 residues long.